Shown below are 31 T cell receptor beta chains from a single sample sequenced in a study of monozygotic twins with inflammatory bowel disease. TCRdb reanalyzed the 5' RACE reads, giving one entry per CDR3 protein sequence and no DNA. This sample's table reports over 100,000 distinct CDR3 sequences. Sequencing was carried out using blood. The receptors come from a human donor with ulcerative colitis or Crohn's disease, or a healthy co-twin of an affected twin (not recorded which).

The J gene is TRBJ2-7, the V gene TRBV7-2; TCRdb lists TRBD1, though no DNA is available to test this call. The germline gives CDR1 SGHTA, CDR2 FQGNSA. The CDR3 length is 16 residues. The CDR3 is CASSPGRVESSYEQYF.

The gene calls are TRBV12-3 or TRBV12-4 and TRBJ2-3. The CDR3 is 15 amino acids. This CDR3 is CASSLGRSSTDTQYF.

This rearrangement joins TRBV28 to TRBJ2-4; the TCRdb call, TRBD2, lacks DNA for checking. CDR1 and CDR2 (germline): MDHEN, SYDVKM. The CDR3 is made up of 17 amino acids. CDR3 sequence reads: CASSFRRLRRAKNMQYF.

This chain uses TRBV4-3 with TRBJ2-5; TCRdb lists TRBD1, though no DNA is available to test this call. The germline CDR1 and CDR2 sequences are LGHNA and YSLEER. The CDR3 runs 17 residues. CDR3 amino acids: CASSQDYRQGVRETQYF.

The rearrangement joins TRBV5-4 to TRBJ2-2; the TCRdb D gene call, TRBD1, has no DNA to confirm it. The CDR3 covers 17 residues. The germline gives CDR1 SGHNT, CDR2 YYREEE (reference sequence). The CDR3 reads CASSIRTGARYTGELFF.

This chain uses TRBV12-3 or TRBV12-4 with TRBJ1-2. The CDR3 length is 15 residues. CDR3 in amino acids: CASSLLPSWDYGYTF.

The chain recombines TRBV4-3 with TRBJ1-1. CDR3 length: 14 residues. Germline V gives CDR1 LGHNA, CDR2 YSLEER. The CDR3 reads CASSHFTGNTEAFF.

This chain links TRBV18 with TRBJ2-3. Germline loops: CDR1 KGHSH, CDR2 LQKENI. The CDR3 has 13 residues. The CDR3 sequence: CASSDFAGDTQYF.

The genes are TRBV4-3 and TRBJ2-7. Per the germline V gene, CDR1 is LGHNA and CDR2 is YSLEER. CDR3 length equals 14 residues. CDR3 in amino acids: CASSPVGIPYEQYF.

The gene calls are TRBV20-1 and TRBJ1-1; TCRdb designates TRBD1, a call that cannot be tested without DNA. CDR1 DFQATT and CDR2 SNEGSKA come from the germline V gene (reference sequence). This CDR3 has 14 residues. CDR3 sequence reads: CSASNSGQGGEAFF.

This chain joins TRBV28 and TRBJ2-5; the TRBD1 assignment by TCRdb is unverifiable without DNA. Germline CDR1 and CDR2: MDHEN and SYDVKM. This CDR3 contains 14 residues. The CDR3 spells CASNIRDGQETQYF. Drawing the rest from reference TRBV28 and TRBJ2-5, the complete variable domain is DVKVTQSSRYLVKRTGEKVFLECVQDMDHENMFWYRQDPGLGLRLIYFSYDVKMKEKGDIPEGYSVSREKKERFSLILESASTNQTSMYLCASNIRDGQETQYFGPGTRLLVL.

The chain recombines TRBV7-2 with TRBJ2-7; TCRdb picks TRBD1, but there is no DNA to check that call. This CDR3 spans 16 amino acids. The germline CDR1 and CDR2 sequences are SGHTA and FQGNSA. The CDR3 region is CASSPLGSRGTYEQYF.

The genes are TRBV28 and TRBJ2-5; there is no DNA to check the TCRdb D call of TRBD2. The germline V gene encodes CDR1 MDHEN and CDR2 SYDVKM. CDR3 size: 16 residues. The chain's CDR3 is CASSPPWAGVQETQYF.

V gene TRBV7-3 combines with J gene TRBJ2-3; absent DNA, TCRdb's TRBD2 call cannot be checked. There are 16 residues in the CDR3. CDR1 SGHTA and CDR2 FQGTGA come from the germline V gene. CDR3 residues: CASSRRGGGLEDTQYF.

The chain recombines TRBV7-9 with TRBJ1-2; TCRdb selects TRBD1, and the lack of DNA leaves this call unchecked. The CDR3 extends over 14 amino acids. Germline CDR1 SEHNR, CDR2 FQNEAQ (reference sequence). CDR3 protein: CASSHGTSNYGYTF.

The V gene is TRBV18, the J gene TRBJ2-7. Germline V gene data show CDR1 as KGHSH and CDR2 as LQKENI. CDR3 size: 12 residues. This CDR3 reads CASSYQEYEQYF.

CDR3 region: CARNSGSRQRAADTQYF. V and J are TRBV7-9 and TRBJ2-3; TCRdb's D call of TRBD2 is untestable without DNA. Germline V gives CDR1 SEHNR, CDR2 FQNEAQ (reference sequence). The CDR3 covers 17 residues.

This sequence joins TRBV4-2 and TRBJ1-1. CDR1 LGHNA and CDR2 YNFKEQ come from the germline V gene. The CDR3 runs to 14 residues. The CDR3: CASSQDWVEVEAFF.

This sequence joins TRBV2 and TRBJ2-2; TCRdb's D gene call, TRBD1, goes unchecked for lack of DNA. The CDR3 extends over 15 amino acids. Germline CDR1 SNHLY, CDR2 FYNNEI. The CDR3 reads CASGIDRSNTGELFF.

The chain recombines TRBV2 with TRBJ1-5; the D call from TCRdb, TRBD1, cannot be confirmed without DNA. CDR3 length: 15 amino acids. Looked up from germline, CDR1 is SNHLY and CDR2 is FYNNEI. The CDR3 region is CASSEGWGVTQPQHF.

The chain couples TRBV5-5 to TRBJ1-2; the D call from TCRdb, TRBD1, cannot be confirmed without DNA. The germline V gene has CDR1 SGHKS and CDR2 YYEKEE (reference sequence). The CDR3 is 16 amino acids. The CDR3 region is CASSLAGDRVNYGYTF. Filled out from reference TRBV5-5 and TRBJ1-2, the complete variable domain reads DAGVTQSPTHLIKTRGQQVTLRCSPISGHKSVSWYQQVLGQGPQFIFQYYEKEERGRGNFPDRFSARQFPNYSSELNVNALLLGDSALYLCASSLAGDRVNYGYTFGSGTRLTVV.

The chain couples TRBV4-3 to TRBJ1-4; TCRdb reports TRBD1, a call that lacks DNA to check it against. In germline, CDR1 is LGHNA, CDR2 YSLEER. The CDR3 sequence is 16 residues long. CDR3 protein: CASSRGQGVTNEKLFF.

V and J are TRBV12-3 or TRBV12-4 and TRBJ2-7; TCRdb indicates TRBD1, and absent DNA this call remains unverified. The CDR3 sequence is 14 residues long. The CDR3 sequence is CASRPGQFSYEQYF.

The chain combines TRBV10-3 with TRBJ2-5; the TCRdb D gene call, TRBD1, has no DNA to confirm it. This CDR3 spans 13 amino acids. CDR1 is ENHRY and CDR2 is SYGVKD in the germline V gene. The CDR3 loop reads CAISRGLGETQYF.

The rearrangement uses TRBV28 and TRBJ2-7; TCRdb gives TRBD1 as the D gene, but with no DNA this cannot be confirmed. The CDR3 has 13 amino acids. Germline CDR1 is MDHEN and CDR2 is SYDVKM. The CDR3 region is CASSSPSRYEQYF.

The CDR3 reads CASILAGTEKLIF. This rearrangement joins TRBV28 to TRBJ1-4; TCRdb's assignment of TRBD1 cannot be checked, as there is no DNA. The CDR3 sequence is 13 residues long. Germline lookup yields CDR1 MDHEN and CDR2 SYDVKM. The full variable domain, with the rest looked up from reference TRBV28 and TRBJ1-4, is DVKVTQSSRYLVKRTGEKVFLECVQDMDHENMFWYRQDPGLGLRLIYFSYDVKMKEKGDIPEGYSVSREKKERFSLILESASTNQTSMYLCASILAGTEKLIFGSGTQLSVL.

The CDR3 here is CASSPPTGLSSYEQYF. The chain employs TRBV5-1 and TRBJ2-7; TCRdb's D call, TRBD1, is unchecked because there is no DNA. Germline CDR1 is SGHRS and CDR2 is YFSETQ. The CDR3 extends over 16 amino acids.

V usage is TRBV7-6 and J usage is TRBJ2-3; TCRdb proposes TRBD1, but this gene call is untestable without DNA. The CDR3 contains 16 residues. The germline V gene encodes CDR1 SGHVS and CDR2 FNYEAQ. CDR3 amino acids: CASSPEQGTTTDTQYF.

The chain recombines TRBV28 with TRBJ2-2. The germline V gene encodes CDR1 MDHEN and CDR2 SYDVKM. CDR3 size: 15 residues. Here the CDR3 reads CASSLVAANTGELFF.

The genes are TRBV5-6 and TRBJ1-4; the D call from TCRdb, TRBD1, cannot be confirmed without DNA. The length of the CDR3 is 16 residues. CDR1 is SGHDT and CDR2 is YYEEEE in the germline V gene. CDR3 loop: CASSHAGGAPFEKLFF.

The chain uses TRBV7-2 and TRBJ2-4; TCRdb returns TRBD1, unconfirmable since there is no DNA. CDR3 length: 14 residues. Germline CDR1 reads SGHTA; CDR2 reads FQGNSA. The CDR3 region is CASSLDGGGNIQYF.